A single sample gave rise to the 10 T cell receptor beta chains below, sequenced in a study of cytomegalovirus exposure and HLA in healthy donors. The PCR employed 60 Vbeta primers together with 13 Jbeta primers. Using immunoSEQ multiplex PCR, the repertoire was profiled, and TCRdb retains in-frame clones only, with some absent. The table counts roughly 76,000 clones; roughly 2.3% lies in the top ten. Sequencing was done on a sample of PBMCs. The source is a female donor in good health and CMV-seropositive.

The V call is TRBV2, the J call TRBJ2-1; 9 bases map to TRBD2. This CDR3 region has 16 residues. V lost 4 bases to trimming and J lost 4 bases; unmatched junction nucleotides: 8. Germline assignment: CDR1 SNHLY and CDR2 FYNNEI. The CDR3 loop is CASSASERGVYNEQFF. The DNA of the CDR3 is TGTGCCAGCAGTGCCTCGGAGCGGGGGGTGTACAATGAGCAGTTCTTC.

This chain joins TRBV6-6 and TRBJ1-5; no clear D. V lost 5 bases to trimming and J lost 2 bases, with 10 bases between them. From germline, CDR1 is MNHNY and CDR2 SVGAGI (reference sequence). There are 14 residues in the CDR3. The CDR3 sequence is CASSLDRGNQPQHF. Here the CDR3 DNA reads TGTGCCAGCAGTCTCGACCGGGGCAATCAGCCCCAGCATTTT.

The V call is TRBV4-2, the J call TRBJ1-6; TRBD1 matches at 10 bases. Germline assignment: CDR1 LGHNA and CDR2 YNFKEQ. This CDR3 region has 15 residues. J gave up 8 bases and V 4 bases, and 5 bases lay outside the gene matches. CDR3 nucleotide sequence: TGTGCCAGCAGCCCTTTCGGGACAGGGGATTCACCCCTCCACTTT. Translated, it gives CASSPFGTGDSPLHF.

The gene calls are TRBV27 and TRBJ1-2; D unclear. CDR3 size: 15 residues. V dropped 6 bases and J dropped 5 bases, with 19 bases sitting between them. Per germline, CDR1 MNHEY and CDR2 SMNVEV (reference sequence). This CDR3 reads CASRTTESRGYGYTF. CDR3 DNA sequence: TGTGCCAGCAGGACAACAGAGAGCCGGGGTTATGGCTACACCTTC.

The V call is TRBV6-4, the J call TRBJ2-6; a weak D match, TRBD2 (6 bases). Germline V gene sequence: CDR1 MRHNA, CDR2 SNTAGT. Trimming left V 6 bases short and J 4 bases short, with 22 bases between. The CDR3 sequence is 18 residues long. The CDR3 protein is CASSETGLQVVGANVLTF. CDR3 coding DNA: TGTGCCAGCAGCGAGACGGGACTCCAAGTCGTAGGGGCCAACGTCCTGACTTTC.

The J gene is TRBJ2-3, the V gene TRBV7-9; D is undetermined. Trimming pared 2 bases from V and 0 bases from J, leaving 15 bases between. Per the germline V gene, CDR1 is SEHNR and CDR2 is FQNEAQ (reference sequence). This CDR3 comprises 17 residues. As DNA, the CDR3 is TGTGCCAGCAGCTTAAGGCGACTTCTTACTAGCACAGATACGCAGTATTTT. This translates into CASSLRRLLTSTDTQYF.

The chain recombines TRBV2 with TRBJ1-1; TRBD1 matches at 11 bases. Trimming cost V 5 bases and J 4 bases; bases outside gene matches: 9. The germline V gene encodes CDR1 SNHLY and CDR2 FYNNEI. The CDR3 has 16 residues. CDR3: CASSSQDRGLVTEAFF. The CDR3, as DNA: TGTGCCAGCAGTTCTCAGGACAGGGGGCTGGTCACTGAAGCTTTCTTT.

The DNA for the CDR3 is TGTGCCAGTAATACAGGGGTAGAAGATTATGGCTACACCTTC. This codes for CASNTGVEDYGYTF. The chain is built from TRBV19 and TRBJ1-2; the match to TRBD1 covers 7 bases. V shed 7 bases and J 5 bases; nucleotides not matched to a gene: 10. The germline gives CDR1 LNHDA, CDR2 SQIVND (reference sequence). The CDR3 totals 14 residues.

The chain has TRBV20-1 and TRBJ1-2, with TRBD1 matching over 7 bases. This CDR3 spans 11 amino acids. Germline V gene lookup returns CDR1 DFQATT and CDR2 SNEGSKA (reference sequence). J was trimmed by 6 bases and V by 6 bases; bases with no gene match: 4. The DNA of the CDR3 is TGCAGTGCCCCTGACAGGGATGGCTACACCTTC. Translating it yields CSAPDRDGYTF.

The chain recombines TRBV4-2 with TRBJ2-7; D might be TRBD2 (6 bases). The germline CDR1 and CDR2 sequences are LGHNA and YNFKEQ. The CDR3 contains 17 residues. Trimming took off 0 bases at V and 2 bases at J, with 17 bases between the two ends. CDR3 in amino acids: CASSQDSGDTGTYEQYF. DNA of the CDR3: TGTGCCAGCAGCCAAGATTCGGGGGATACAGGTACCTACGAGCAGTACTTC.